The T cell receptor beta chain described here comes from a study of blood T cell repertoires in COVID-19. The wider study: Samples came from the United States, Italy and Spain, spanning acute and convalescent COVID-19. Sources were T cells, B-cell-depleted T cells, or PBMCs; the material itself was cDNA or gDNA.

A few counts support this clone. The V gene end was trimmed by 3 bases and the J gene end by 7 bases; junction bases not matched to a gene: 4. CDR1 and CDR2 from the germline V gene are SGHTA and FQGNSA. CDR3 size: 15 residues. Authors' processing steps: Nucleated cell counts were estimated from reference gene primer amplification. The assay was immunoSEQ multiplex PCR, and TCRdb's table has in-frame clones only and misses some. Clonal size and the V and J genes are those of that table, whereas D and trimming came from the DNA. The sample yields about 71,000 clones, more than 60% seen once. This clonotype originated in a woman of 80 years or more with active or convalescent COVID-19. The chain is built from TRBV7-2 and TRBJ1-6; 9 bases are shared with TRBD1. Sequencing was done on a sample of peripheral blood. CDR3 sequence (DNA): TGTGCCAGCAGCTTCATGGACAGGGGAAATTCACCCCTCCACTTT. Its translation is CASSFMDRGNSPLHF.